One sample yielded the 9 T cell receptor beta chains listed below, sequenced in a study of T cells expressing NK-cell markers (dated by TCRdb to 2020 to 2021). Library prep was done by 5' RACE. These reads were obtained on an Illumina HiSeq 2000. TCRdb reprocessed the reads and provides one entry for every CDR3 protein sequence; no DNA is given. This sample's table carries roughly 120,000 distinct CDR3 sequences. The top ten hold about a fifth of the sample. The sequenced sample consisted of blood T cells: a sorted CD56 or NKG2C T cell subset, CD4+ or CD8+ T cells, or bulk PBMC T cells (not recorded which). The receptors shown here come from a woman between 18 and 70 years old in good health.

CDR3 protein: CSAIGALATYGYTF. The chain joins TRBV20-1 to TRBJ1-2; the D gene TCRdb calls, TRBD1, cannot be checked with no DNA. Germline V gene data show CDR1 as DFQATT and CDR2 as SNEGSKA (reference sequence). CDR3 length: 14 amino acids.

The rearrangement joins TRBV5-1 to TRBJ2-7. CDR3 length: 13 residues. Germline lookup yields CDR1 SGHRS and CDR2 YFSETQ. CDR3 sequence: CASSFPYTYEQYF.

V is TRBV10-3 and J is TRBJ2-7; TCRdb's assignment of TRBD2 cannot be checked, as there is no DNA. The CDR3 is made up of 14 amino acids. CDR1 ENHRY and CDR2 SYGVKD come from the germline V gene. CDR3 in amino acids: CAISESELAYEQYF.

CDR3 residues: CASSLPGGLGDTQYF. This rearrangement joins TRBV11-2 to TRBJ2-3; TCRdb's D gene call, TRBD2, goes unchecked for lack of DNA. Germline loops: CDR1 SGHAT, CDR2 FQNNGV. The CDR3 length is 15 residues. The entire variable domain, with the rest obtained from reference TRBV11-2 and TRBJ2-3, is as follows: EAGVAQSPRYKIIEKRQSVAFWCNPISGHATLYWYQQILGQGPKLLIQFQNNGVVDDSQLPKDRFSAERLKGVDSTLKIQPAKLEDSAVYLCASSLPGGLGDTQYFGPGTRLTVL.

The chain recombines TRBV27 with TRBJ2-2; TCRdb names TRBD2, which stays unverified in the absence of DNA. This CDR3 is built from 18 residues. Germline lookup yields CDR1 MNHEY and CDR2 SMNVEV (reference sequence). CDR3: CASSFYRPGTGNTGELFF.

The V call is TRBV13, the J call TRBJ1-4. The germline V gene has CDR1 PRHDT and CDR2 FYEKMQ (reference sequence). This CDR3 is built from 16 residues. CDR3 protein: CASSGPRQATNEKLFF.

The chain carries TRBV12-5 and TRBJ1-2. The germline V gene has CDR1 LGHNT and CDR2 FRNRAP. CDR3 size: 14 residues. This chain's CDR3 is CASAPFGDNYGYTF.

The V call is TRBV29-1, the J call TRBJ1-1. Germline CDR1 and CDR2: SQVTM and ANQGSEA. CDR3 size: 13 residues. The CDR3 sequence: CSAMDGLNTEAFF.

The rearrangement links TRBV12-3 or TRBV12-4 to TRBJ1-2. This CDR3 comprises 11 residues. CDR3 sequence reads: CASSLGVGYTF.